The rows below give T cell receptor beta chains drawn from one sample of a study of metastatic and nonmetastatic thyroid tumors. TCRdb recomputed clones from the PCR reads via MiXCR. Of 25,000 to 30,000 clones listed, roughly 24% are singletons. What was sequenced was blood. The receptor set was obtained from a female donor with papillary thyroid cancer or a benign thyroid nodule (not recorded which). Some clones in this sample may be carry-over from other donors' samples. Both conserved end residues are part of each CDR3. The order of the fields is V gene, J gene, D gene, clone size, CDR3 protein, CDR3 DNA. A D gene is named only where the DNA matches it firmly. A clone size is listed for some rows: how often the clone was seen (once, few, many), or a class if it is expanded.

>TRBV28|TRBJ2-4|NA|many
CASSWAGGWNIQYF
TGTGCCAGCAGTTGGGCCGGGGGCTGGAACATTCAGTACTTC
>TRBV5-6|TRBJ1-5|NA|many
CASSFRAPGNQPQHF
TGTGCCAGCAGTTTTAGGGCCCCGGGTAATCAGCCCCAGCATTTT
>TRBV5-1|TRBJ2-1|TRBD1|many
CASSLDETGGEQFF
TGCGCCAGCAGCTTGGATGAGACAGGGGGTGAGCAGTTCTTC
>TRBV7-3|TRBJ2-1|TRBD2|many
CASSSLPAGGLTGEQFF
TGTGCCAGCAGCTCCCTCCCAGCGGGAGGGCTCACCGGTGAGCAGTTCTTC
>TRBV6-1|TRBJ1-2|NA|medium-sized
CASSSFNYGYTF
TGTGCCAGCAGTTCTTTCAACTATGGCTACACCTTC
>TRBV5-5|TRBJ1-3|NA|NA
CASSLWDYSGNTIYF
TGTGCCAGCAGCTTGTGGGATTACTCTGGAAACACCATATATTTT
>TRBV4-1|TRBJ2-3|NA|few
CASSQVGDTQYF
TGCGCCAGCAGCCAGGTAGGAGATACGCAGTATTTT
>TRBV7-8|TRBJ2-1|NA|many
CASSPRLGTNYNEQFF
TGTGCCAGCAGCCCGCGCCTCGGGACCAATTACAATGAGCAGTTCTTC
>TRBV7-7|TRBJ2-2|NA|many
CASSPQVAGRGELFF
TGTGCTAGCAGCCCACAGGTGGCAGGAAGAGGGGAGCTGTTTTTT
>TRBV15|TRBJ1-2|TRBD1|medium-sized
CATSSSKKGASGYTF
TGTGCCACCAGCTCAAGCAAGAAGGGGGCGAGTGGCTACACCTTC
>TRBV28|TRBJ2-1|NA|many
CAAQTDYNEQFF
TGTGCCGCTCAGACAGACTACAATGAGCAGTTCTTC
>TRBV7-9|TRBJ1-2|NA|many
CASRLGGVYGYTF
TGTGCCAGCAGACTGGGTGGCGTTTATGGCTACACCTTC
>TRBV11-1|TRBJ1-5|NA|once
CASSPTGMAINQPQHF
TGTGCCAGCAGCCCCACAGGGATGGCGATCAATCAGCCCCAGCATTTT
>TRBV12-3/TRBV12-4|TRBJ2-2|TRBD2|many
CASSYPGGVVRGELFF
TGTGCCAGCAGTTATCCCGGGGGGGTCGTGAGGGGGGAGCTGTTTTTT
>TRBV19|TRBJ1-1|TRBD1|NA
CASSTGGARDTEAFF
TGTGCCAGTAGTACAGGGGGCGCACGGGACACTGAAGCTTTCTTT
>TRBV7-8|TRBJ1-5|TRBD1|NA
CARDRDRVNKPQNF
TGTGCCAGAGACAGGGATCGAGTAAACAAGCCCCAGAATTTT
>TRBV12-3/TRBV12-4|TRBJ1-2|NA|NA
CASQLGGNYGYTF
TGTGCCAGCCAACTGGGGGGGAACTATGGCTACACCTTC
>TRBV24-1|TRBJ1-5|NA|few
CATSDPQQGNDQPQHF
TGTGCCACCAGTGATCCACAACAGGGAAACGATCAGCCCCAGCATTTT
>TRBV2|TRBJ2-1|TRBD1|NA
CASSNSGTGGVNEQFF
TGTGCCAGCAGCAACTCCGGGACAGGGGGCGTGAATGAGCAGTTCTTC
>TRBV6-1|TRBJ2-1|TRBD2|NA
CASRLRLAGFIDEQFF
TGTGCCAGCAGGCTTCGACTAGCGGGATTCATCGATGAGCAGTTCTTC